This T cell receptor beta chain was sequenced during a study of CXCR3-negative and CXCR3-positive naive CD8 T cells. Study results and caveats: Relative to CXCR3-negative naive cells, CXCR3-positive naive cells had more hydrophobic TRB CDR3s.

Germline V gene lookup returns CDR1 SGHTA and CDR2 FQGNSA. The CDR3 has 11 amino acids. Concerning this clonotype: Its antigen is as yet unknown.

Libraries were UMI-labeled 5' RACE TRB cDNA. TCRdb reprocessed the 5' RACE reads and reports one entry per CDR3 protein, with no DNA. This repertoire includes around 150,000 distinct CDR3 sequences. V and J are TRBV7-2 and TRBJ1-5. Material for sequencing was naive CXCR3+ CD8+ T cells from blood. Subset described: CD45RO-CCR7+CD27+CD95- naive CD8+ T cells expressing CXCR3 (TNR3+). The receptor comes from a human donor in good health. Some clones in this sample may be carry-over from other donors' samples. The CDR3 sequence is CATTGNQPQHF.